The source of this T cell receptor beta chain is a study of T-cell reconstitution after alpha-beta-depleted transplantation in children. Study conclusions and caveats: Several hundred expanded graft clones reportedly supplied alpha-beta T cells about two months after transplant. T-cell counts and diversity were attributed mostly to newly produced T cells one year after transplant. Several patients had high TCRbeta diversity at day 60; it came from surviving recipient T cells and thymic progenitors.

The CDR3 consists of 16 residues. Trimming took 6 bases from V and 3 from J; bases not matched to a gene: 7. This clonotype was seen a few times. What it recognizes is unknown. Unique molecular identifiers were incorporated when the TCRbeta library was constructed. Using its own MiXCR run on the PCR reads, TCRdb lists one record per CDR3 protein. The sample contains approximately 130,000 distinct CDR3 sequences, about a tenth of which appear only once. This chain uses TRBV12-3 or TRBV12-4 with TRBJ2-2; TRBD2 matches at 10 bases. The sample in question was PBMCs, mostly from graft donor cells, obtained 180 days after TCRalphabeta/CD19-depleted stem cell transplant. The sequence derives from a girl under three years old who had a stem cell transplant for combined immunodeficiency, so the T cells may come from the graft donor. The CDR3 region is CASSPAGGPDTGELFF. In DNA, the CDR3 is TGTGCCAGCAGCCCAGCGGGGGGGCCGGACACCGGGGAGCTGTTTTTT.